This entry features one T cell receptor (beta chain) sequence. This clonotype was seen at least ten times. Its antigen remains unidentified. Base-call qualities are not available, and no considerably larger clone is one nucleotide away. The sample belongs to a study of Graves' ophthalmopathy and Graves' hyperthyroidism listed by TCRdb under 2018. Regarding the research as a whole: Peripheral blood samples were taken at the time of initial diagnosis, before any treatment was given. In total, some 140 blood samples were TCR-sequenced: under 45 ophthalmopathy, under 85 hyperthyroidism and about 17 hyperthyroidism-to-ophthalmopathy patients. Following sample collection, hyperthyroidism patients were given methimazole at a starting dose of 30 mg daily, and ophthalmopathy patients were given high-dose intravenous methylprednisolone. To explore V-J signatures distinguishing ophthalmopathy from hyperthyroidism, a discovery set of 100 patients (fewer than 45 ophthalmopathy, around 55 stable hyperthyroidism) was enrolled. An independent validation cohort was composed of 18 hyperthyroidism patients and around 16 patients who later progressed from hyperthyroidism to ophthalmopathy. In roughly 6 hyperthyroidism patients, the T-cell repertoires found in thyroid tissue were compared with those found in blood. TCR beta repertoire signatures were used to distinguish Graves' ophthalmopathy from Graves' hyperthyroidism and to predict progression to ophthalmopathy. The 100 or so discovery patients were divided at random into training and test sets in a 7:3 ratio.

For repertoire sequencing, the TCR beta CDR3 regions were amplified from RNA transcripts. The first round was an RT-PCR using HTBI primers with the Qiagen OneStep RT-PCR kit, and this first round was followed by a second-round multiplex PCR, then size selection and purification. The libraries underwent paired-end sequencing with 100 bp reads on an Illumina HiSeq2000. Per the original workflow: SOAPnuke was used for read processing, and reads with adapters, uncalled bases, a mean Phred below 15, or no exact constant-primer or identifier match were discarded. High-quality paired reads were merged with COPE v1.2.5. Each unique nucleotide sequence was defined as a clonotype, and clonotypes were aligned to IMGT TRB V, D and J references with MiTCR v1.1. The analysis was limited to V-J combinations with a frequency above 0.0001, which together covered 99% to 99.2% of the repertoires. For each V-J combination, a TCR clonal expansion and chaos score was defined as the ratio of F50 clonal expansion to chaos observed in the TCRdist matrix. Welch's t-statistics and random forest were used to narrow the features down to approximately twelve V-J combinations, which were then fed into a naive Bayes classifier. The Morisita-Horn index was used to measure how similar the thyroid and blood repertoires were. In TCRdb, the public reads were trimmed at Q25 with fastp and aligned with MiXCR, with productive beta chains retained. Under each unique CDR3 protein, matching rows form one entry showing the most common genes and DNA. TCRdb's processing, not the authors' own work, is the source of the V and J calls. For this sample there are 200,000 to 250,000 distinct CDR3 sequences; 20% to 25% appear just once. Around two fifths of the sample belongs to the ten largest clones.

The investigation overall reported the following: In cross-validation, the 13-signature model distinguished ophthalmopathy from stable hyperthyroidism with nearly 90% sensitivity and roughly 81% specificity, and in the test set the corresponding values were about 80% and 75%. Most expanded thyroid clonotypes with frequency above 0.001 were also detected in blood, suggesting blood repertoires may reflect the thyroid immune response. In validation, the model predicted ophthalmopathy progression with about 71% sensitivity and approximately 75% specificity; roughly eleven predicted patients were CT-confirmed with GO in a median of 6.5 months. No statistical method was used to set the sample size in advance, and the investigators knew which group each participant was assigned to.

The ophthalmopathy patients had moderately to severely active disease, with a Clinical Activity Score of 3 or higher, a NOSPECS grade of 4 or higher, and a disease duration of less than 3 months. Anyone with other autoimmune diseases, uncontrolled infections, pregnancy or lactation was excluded from the study. Diagnosis was based on clinical symptoms, serum thyroxine, TRAb, thyroid ultrasound and orbital computed tomography. Ficoll-Paque density gradient centrifugation was used to isolate PBMCs from 8 to 10 ml of fresh peripheral blood. Trizol reagent was used to extract the total RNA, and its quality was then checked on an Agilent 2100 Bioanalyzer. Sequencing was performed on peripheral blood. The receptor comes from a woman aged 45 to 65 with Graves' ophthalmopathy. Donor details come from another sample of the same person, matched by shared clones.

For the CDR3, the sequence is CATSDRSGIMTGELFF. The DNA is TGTGCCACCAGTGATCGTAGCGGGATAATGACCGGGGAGCTGTTTTTT. The chain is made from TRBV24-1 and TRBJ2-2; 8 middle bases align to TRBD2. After removal of 3 bases from V and 5 bases from J, the junction retains 7 bases not matched to a gene. Including cysteine and phenylalanine, the CDR3 has 16 amino acids. Kept here is only the CDR3 DNA, which spans 48 bases and is read in frame from base 1. From a lookup of the germline V gene, CDR1 and CDR2 are KGHDR and SFDVKD.